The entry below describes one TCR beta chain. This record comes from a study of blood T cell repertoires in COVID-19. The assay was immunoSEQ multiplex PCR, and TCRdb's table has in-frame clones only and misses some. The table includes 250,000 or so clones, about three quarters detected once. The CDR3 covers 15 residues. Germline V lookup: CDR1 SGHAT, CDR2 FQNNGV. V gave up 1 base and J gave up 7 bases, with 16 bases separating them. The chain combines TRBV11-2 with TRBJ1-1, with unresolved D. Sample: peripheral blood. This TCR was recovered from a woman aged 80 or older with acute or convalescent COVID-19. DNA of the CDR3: TGTGCCAGCAGCTTAGTTTTGGGCAGAGTTGGTGAAGCTTTCTTT. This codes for CASSLVLGRVGEAFF.